This T cell receptor beta chain was found in a study of T-cell reconstitution after alpha-beta-depleted transplantation in children. With 1 base removed from V and 2 bases from J, the gap between germline ends came to 19 bases. This CDR3 has 18 residues. Per the germline V gene, CDR1 is SGHDN and CDR2 is FVKESK. The authors prepared the TCRbeta library with unique molecular identifiers. TCRdb ran MiXCR on the PCR reads and lists one entry per CDR3 protein. Of about 610,000 distinct CDR3 sequences listed, about 10% are singletons. V is TRBV14 and J is TRBJ2-3, with D tentatively TRBD2 (6 bases). This material consisted of PBMCs from the stem cell graft donor, taken from the stem cell graft. The source of this sequence is a human donor who donated a stem cell graft to a child with acute myeloid leukemia. CDR3 in amino acids: CASSQGSGRNYYTDTQYF. The DNA for the CDR3 is TGTGCCAGCAGCCAAGGAAGTGGGAGGAACTACTACACAGATACGCAGTATTTT.